This TCR beta chain was recovered during a study of early T cells in non-severe SARS-CoV-2 infection. The V and J ends lost 4 bases and 6 bases, in that order; junction bases with no gene match: 10. CDR3 length: 16 amino acids. The germline CDR1 and CDR2 sequences are SGHVS and FQNEAQ. TCRdb re-called the 5' RACE reads with MiXCR, one entry per CDR3 protein. The table lists 60,000 or so distinct CDR3 sequences, approximately 12% of them singletons. As to this clonotype: This may stem from a read error, because a much larger clone lies one nucleotide away.

The chain uses TRBV7-8 and TRBJ2-1; 9 positions agree with TRBD2. Sequenced sample: whole blood. This sequence was found in an adult who was a healthcare worker with PCR-confirmed SARS-CoV-2 infection or an uninfected control (not recorded which). The CDR3 bases are TGTGCCAGCAGCTCTAGGACCAGGACTAGCGTCAATGAGCAGTTCTTC. Translation: CASSSRTRTSVNEQFF.